This entry lists 24 T cell receptor beta chains sequenced from one sample in a study of blood T cell repertoires in COVID-19. The protocol was immunoSEQ multiplex PCR, while the TCRdb copy is restricted to in-frame clones and leaves out a portion. The sample has about 200,000 clones; about nine tenths are singletons. The specimen sequenced was peripheral blood. These receptors were obtained from a young man with active or convalescent COVID-19.

The J gene is TRBJ2-1, the V gene TRBV20-1; D gene uncertain. The CDR3 sequence is 11 residues long. Germline V gene data show CDR1 as DFQATT and CDR2 as SNEGSKA (reference sequence). Trimming took off 3 bases at V and 5 bases at J, with 5 bases between the two ends. The CDR3 DNA is TGCAGTGCTAGGAGAGACAATGAGCAGTTCTTC. Translation: CSARRDNEQFF.

In DNA, the CDR3 is TGTGCCAGCAGCTCCCGGGACAGGGCCCACGAGCAGTACTTC. Amino acids: CASSSRDRAHEQYF. The genes are TRBV7-9 and TRBJ2-7; 9 bases agree with TRBD1. Germline loops: CDR1 SEHNR, CDR2 FQNEAQ (reference sequence). The CDR3 has 14 residues. V shed 4 bases, J shed 5 bases, and the junction held 6 bases outside the gene matches.

This clone was detected a few times. The V and J genes are TRBV2 and TRBJ1-5; D gene uncertain. The germline CDR1 and CDR2 sequences are SNHLY and FYNNEI. This CDR3 spans 15 amino acids. V was shortened by 1 base and J by 2 bases, with 9 bases between the two germline ends. The DNA for the CDR3 is TGTGCCAGCAGTGAAGTGGGGAGTGGCAATCAGCCCCAGCATTTT. It is translated as CASSEVGSGNQPQHF.

In this sample, this clone turned up once. This rearrangement joins TRBV30 to TRBJ1-3, with D possibly being TRBD1 (5 bases). The CDR3 runs 15 residues. Germline V gene data show CDR1 as GTSNPN and CDR2 as SVGIG (reference sequence). V shed 2 bases and J shed 3 bases, with 14 bases lying between them. The chain's CDR3 is CAWSRGGEGGNTIYF. The CDR3 bases are TGTGCCTGGAGTAGGGGTGGGGAGGGTGGAAACACCATATATTTT.

Details on this clone: The sample has other DNA sequences that encode this CDR3 too. This chain uses TRBV18 with TRBJ1-1; D is unresolved. The germline V and J ends were trimmed by 3 bases and 1 base, with 6 bases remaining between them. This CDR3 region has 13 residues. In germline, CDR1 is KGHSH, CDR2 LQKENI. The CDR3 region is CASSPGGNTEAFF. The CDR3 nucleotides are TGTGCCAGCTCACCTGGAGGGAACACTGAAGCTTTCTTT.

Only one count was recorded for this clone. The V and J genes are TRBV19 and TRBJ1-6, with TRBD1 matching over 9 bases. Per the germline V gene, CDR1 is LNHDA and CDR2 is SQIVND (reference sequence). The CDR3 is made up of 14 amino acids. With V trimmed by 5 bases and J by 9 bases, 5 bases remained unmatched. CDR3 region: CASSAQGARSPLHF. Written as DNA, the CDR3 is TGTGCCAGTAGTGCACAGGGGGCCCGTTCACCCCTCCACTTT.

The chain links TRBV5-1 to TRBJ2-2; TRBD2 matches at 9 bases. Unmatched junction bases numbered 3, after V lost 0 bases and J lost 0 bases. CDR1 is SGHRS and CDR2 is YFSETQ in the germline V gene. The CDR3 totals 17 residues. CDR3 loop: CASSLGASGANTGELFF. Written as DNA, the CDR3 is TGCGCCAGCAGCTTGGGGGCTAGCGGGGCGAACACCGGGGAGCTGTTTTTT.

The chain uses TRBV7-8 and TRBJ1-5; no reliable D call. CDR1 and CDR2 (germline): SGHVS, FQNEAQ. V was pared by 5 bases and J by 0 bases, with 11 bases between. There are 15 residues in the CDR3. The CDR3 spells CASSNTAYSNQPQHF. The CDR3 nucleotides read TGTGCCAGCAGCAATACAGCTTATAGCAATCAGCCCCAGCATTTT.

The gene calls are TRBV5-1 and TRBJ1-2; 8 bases match TRBD1. Germline CDR1 is SGHRS and CDR2 is YFSETQ. The junction had 11 bases not matched to a gene; V was cut back by 3 bases and J by 7 bases. This CDR3 is built from 15 residues. DNA for the CDR3: TGCGCCAGCAGCTACTCTGGACAGGGAAGTGTTGGCTACACCTTC. Protein sequence: CASSYSGQGSVGYTF.

The genes are TRBV24-1 and TRBJ2-3, with D possibly matching TRBD2 (5 bases). The germline CDR1 and CDR2 sequences are KGHDR and SFDVKD. Trimming pared 2 bases from V and 1 base from J, leaving 9 bases between. The CDR3 loop spans 15 amino acids. The CDR3 sequence: CATSDYGLGTDTQYF. Here the CDR3 DNA reads TGTGCCACCAGTGATTATGGACTCGGCACAGATACGCAGTATTTT.

This rearrangement joins TRBV24-1 to TRBJ1-1, with TRBD1 matching over 7 bases. The V segment lost 9 bases and the J segment 5 bases; nucleotides outside the gene matches: 5. CDR1 is KGHDR, CDR2 SFDVKD, per germline. This CDR3 region has 12 residues. The CDR3 region is CATQGVSTEAFF. As DNA, the CDR3 is TGTGCCACCCAGGGGGTTTCGACTGAAGCTTTCTTT.

V and J are TRBV4-1 and TRBJ1-1; D uncertain. Germline CDR1 reads MGHRA; CDR2 reads YSYEKL. The germline V and J ends were trimmed by 0 bases and 1 base, with 12 bases remaining between them. This CDR3 comprises 16 residues. The CDR3 loop reads CASSQDYGDPNTEAFF. Written as DNA, the CDR3 is TGCGCCAGCAGCCAAGATTACGGAGACCCGAACACTGAAGCTTTCTTT.

CDR3 amino acids: CAWRKERSGVNYGYTF. CDR3 DNA sequence: TGTGCCTGGAGGAAAGAAAGGAGCGGTGTGAACTATGGCTACACCTTC. This chain connects TRBV30 to TRBJ1-2; D is unclear. Germline assignment: CDR1 GTSNPN and CDR2 SVGIG (reference sequence). Trimming pared 3 bases from V and 2 bases from J, leaving 19 bases between. This CDR3 contains 16 residues. Using reference TRBV30 and TRBJ1-2 for the parts outside the CDR3, the full variable domain is SQTIHQWPATLVQPVGSPLSLECTVEGTSNPNLYWYRQAAGRGLQLLFYSVGIGQISSEVPQNLSASRPQDRQFILSSKKLLLSDSGFYLCAWRKERSGVNYGYTFGSGTRLTVV.

This sequence joins TRBV19 and TRBJ1-1; TRBD1 matches at 7 bases. Looked up from germline, CDR1 is LNHDA and CDR2 is SQIVND (reference sequence). The CDR3 is 14 amino acids. The V gene end was trimmed by 0 bases and the J gene end by 3 bases; junction bases not matched to a gene: 1. The CDR3 is CASSIEGQYTEAFF. For the CDR3, the DNA is TGTGCCAGTAGTATAGAGGGACAGTACACTGAAGCTTTCTTT.

The V and J genes are TRBV5-1 and TRBJ2-1; TRBD1 might be the D (6 bases). Trimming stripped 2 bases from V and 0 bases from J, with 15 bases between. Per the germline V gene, CDR1 is SGHRS and CDR2 is YFSETQ. The CDR3 covers 17 residues. CDR3 in amino acids: CASSFPQEGGSYNEQFF. Here the CDR3 DNA reads TGCGCCAGCAGCTTCCCACAGGAAGGGGGCTCCTACAATGAGCAGTTCTTC. The full variable domain, its missing parts supplied by reference TRBV5-1 and TRBJ2-1, is KAGVTQTPRYLIKTRGQQVTLSCSPISGHRSVSWYQQTPGQGLQFLFEYFSETQRNKGNFPGRFSGRQFSNSRSEMNVSTLELGDSALYLCASSFPQEGGSYNEQFFGPGTRLTVL.

The CDR3 loop reads CASSSGTSAYNEQFF. The CDR3 DNA follows: TGTGCCAGCAGCTCCGGGACTAGCGCCTACAATGAGCAGTTCTTC. The chain combines TRBV5-4 with TRBJ2-1; 10 nucleotides agree with TRBD2. The V and J ends lost 3 bases and 2 bases, in that order; junction bases with no gene match: 2. In germline, CDR1 is SGHNT, CDR2 YYREEE (reference sequence). CDR3 size: 15 residues.

This clone was seen a single time. This chain joins TRBV19 and TRBJ1-2, with a tentative D call TRBD1 (6 bases). Between the trimmed V and J ends, which lost 5 bases and 8 bases, there was a span of 9 bases. CDR1 and CDR2 (germline): LNHDA, SQIVND (reference sequence). The CDR3 runs 11 residues. In nucleotides, the CDR3 is TGTGCCAGTAGTGTGAGGGGGGGCTACACCTTC. As protein: CASSVRGGYTF.

This chain uses TRBV12-5 with TRBJ1-2; D gene ambiguous. Germline assignment: CDR1 LGHNT and CDR2 FRNRAP. CDR3 size: 12 residues. Trimming pared 4 bases from V and 2 bases from J, leaving 5 bases between. CDR3: CASGSSNYGYTF. For the CDR3, the DNA is TGTGCTAGTGGTTCGTCCAACTATGGCTACACCTTC.

Here the CDR3 DNA reads TGTGCCAGCTCACGACAGAAAAACACCGGGGAGCTGTTTTTT. This sequence encodes CASSRQKNTGELFF. The rearrangement links TRBV18 to TRBJ2-2; a weak D match, TRBD1 (5 bases). Germline-derived CDR1 and CDR2 are KGHSH and LQKENI. Trimming removed 4 bases from V and 2 bases from J, with 8 bases in between. The CDR3 totals 14 residues.

The rearrangement joins TRBV29-1 to TRBJ1-1; tentative D call: TRBD1 (6 bases). The CDR3 contains 11 residues. CDR1 is SQVTM and CDR2 is ANQGSEA in the germline V gene. Trimming stripped 5 bases from V and 11 bases from J, with 15 bases between. CDR3 region: CSVYAGAGAFF. CDR3 nucleotides: TGCAGCGTTTACGCAGGGGCAGGGGCTTTCTTT.

The V gene is TRBV11-2, the J gene TRBJ1-3; D gene ambiguous. CDR3 length: 15 amino acids. Germline-derived CDR1 and CDR2 are SGHAT and FQNNGV. V shed 5 bases and J shed 5 bases, with 16 bases lying between them. This chain's CDR3 is CASSTPAGRRNTIYF. DNA of the CDR3: TGTGCCAGCAGCACACCGGCGGGCAGAAGAAACACCATATATTTT.

The V and J genes are TRBV7-8 and TRBJ2-2; D is ambiguous. Per the germline V gene, CDR1 is SGHVS and CDR2 is FQNEAQ. CDR3 size: 17 residues. Trimming cost V 0 bases and J 0 bases, with 11 bases left between them. The chain's CDR3 is CASSLADIPSNTGELFF. CDR3 sequence (DNA): TGTGCCAGCAGCTTAGCCGACATACCTTCGAACACCGGGGAGCTGTTTTTT.

This clone was recorded once. This chain uses TRBV19 with TRBJ1-2; 10 bases are a match to TRBD1. The CDR3 consists of 14 residues. Germline-derived CDR1 and CDR2 are LNHDA and SQIVND (reference sequence). J was trimmed by 5 bases and V by 5 bases; bases with no gene match: 5. The CDR3 loop is CASSDRGRRYGYTF. CDR3 bases: TGTGCCAGTAGTGACAGGGGGCGACGGTATGGCTACACCTTC.

V gene TRBV9 combines with J gene TRBJ2-3; perhaps TRBD2 as D (6 bases). V was cut by 4 bases and J by 0 bases, with 9 bases left in between. Looked up from germline, CDR1 is SGDLS and CDR2 is YYNGEE. This CDR3 is built from 14 residues. The chain's CDR3 is CASSSGTSTDTQYF. The CDR3 bases are TGTGCCAGCAGCTCCGGGACTAGCACAGATACGCAGTATTTT.